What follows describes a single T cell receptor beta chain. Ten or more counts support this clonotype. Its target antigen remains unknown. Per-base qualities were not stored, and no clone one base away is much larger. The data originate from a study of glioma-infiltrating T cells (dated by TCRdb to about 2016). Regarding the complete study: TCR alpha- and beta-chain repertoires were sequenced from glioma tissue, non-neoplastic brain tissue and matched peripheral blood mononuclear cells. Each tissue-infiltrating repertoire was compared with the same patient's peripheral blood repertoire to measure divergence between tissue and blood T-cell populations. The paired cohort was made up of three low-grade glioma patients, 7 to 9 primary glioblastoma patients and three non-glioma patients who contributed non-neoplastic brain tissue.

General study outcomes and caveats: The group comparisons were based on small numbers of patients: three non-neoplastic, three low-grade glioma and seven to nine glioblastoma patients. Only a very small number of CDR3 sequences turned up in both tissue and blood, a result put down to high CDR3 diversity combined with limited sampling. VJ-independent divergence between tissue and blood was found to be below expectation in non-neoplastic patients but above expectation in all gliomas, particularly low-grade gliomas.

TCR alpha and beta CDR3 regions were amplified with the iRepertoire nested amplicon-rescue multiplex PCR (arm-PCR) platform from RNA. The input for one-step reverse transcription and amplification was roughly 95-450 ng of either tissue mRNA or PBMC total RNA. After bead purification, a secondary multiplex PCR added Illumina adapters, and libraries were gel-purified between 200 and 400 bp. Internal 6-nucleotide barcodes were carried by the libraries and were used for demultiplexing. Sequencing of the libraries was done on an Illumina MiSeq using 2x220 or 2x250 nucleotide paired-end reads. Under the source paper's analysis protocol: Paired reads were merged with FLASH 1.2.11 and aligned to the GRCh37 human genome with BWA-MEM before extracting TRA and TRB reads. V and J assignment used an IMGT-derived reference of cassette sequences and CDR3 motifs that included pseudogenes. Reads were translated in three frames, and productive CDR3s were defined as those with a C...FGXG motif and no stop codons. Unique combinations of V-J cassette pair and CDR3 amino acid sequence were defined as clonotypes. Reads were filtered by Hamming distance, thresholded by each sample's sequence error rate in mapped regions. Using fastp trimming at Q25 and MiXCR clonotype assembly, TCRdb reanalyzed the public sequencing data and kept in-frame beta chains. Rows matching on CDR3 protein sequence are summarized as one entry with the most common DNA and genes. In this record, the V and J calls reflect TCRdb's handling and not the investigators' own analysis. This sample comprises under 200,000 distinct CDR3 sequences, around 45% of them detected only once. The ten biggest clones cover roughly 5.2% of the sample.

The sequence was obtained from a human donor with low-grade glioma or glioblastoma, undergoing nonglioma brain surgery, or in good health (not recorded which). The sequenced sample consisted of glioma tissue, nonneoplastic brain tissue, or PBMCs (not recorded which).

The CDR3 has the sequence CSVEVTRNTEAFF. The nucleotide sequence reads as follows: TGCAGCGTTGAGGTAACCAGGAACACTGAAGCTTTCTTT. Recombination connected TRBV29-1 to TRBJ1-1; no D segment can be confidently identified. V lost 3 bases and J lost 1 base; the stretch between them is 9 bases long. The germline V gene supplies CDR1 SQVTM and CDR2 ANQGSEA. CDR3 length: 13 amino acids, cysteine to phenylalanine. Of the read, only the CDR3 DNA is kept; its 39 bases are in frame from base 1.